These T cell receptor beta chains were read from a single sample in a study of blood T cells in healthy people across ages. MiXCR, run by TCRdb on the 5' RACE reads, gives a single entry per CDR3 protein. The data contain hundreds of thousands of distinct CDR3 sequences, 43% of them singletons. The specimen sequenced was blood. The source is a woman in her fifties or sixties in good health. CDR3s include the opening cysteine and the closing phenylalanine or tryptophan. The D gene is left open where the match is weak. Only some rows state a clone size, as once, few, many or a class for expanded clones.

few	TRBV20-1	TRBD2	TRBJ2-5	15	CSAGTPGLAEETQYF	TGCAGTGCTGGGACACCGGGACTAGCGGAAGAGACCCAGTACTTC
few	TRBV6-1	TRBD1	TRBJ1-6	14	CASTWDSNNSPLHF	TGTGCCAGCACTTGGGACAGCAATAATTCACCCCTCCACTTT
NA	TRBV10-1	NA	TRBJ1-6	14	CASSETLGDSPLHF	TGCGCCAGCAGTGAAACCTTAGGGGATTCACCCCTCCACTTT
NA	TRBV5-1	TRBD2	TRBJ2-3	15	CASSVAGGGSDTQYF	TGCGCCAGCAGCGTCGCGGGCGGGGGGTCGGATACGCAGTATTTT
NA	TRBV20-1	TRBD2	TRBJ2-5	14	CSARDGRAGETQYF	TGCAGTGCTAGAGATGGGAGGGCAGGGGAGACCCAGTACTTC
few	TRBV9	NA	TRBJ2-7	12	CASSQGDYVQYF	TGTGCCAGCAGCCAGGGCGACTACGTGCAGTACTTC
NA	TRBV20-1	NA	TRBJ1-2	12	CSATNPDYVYTF	TGCAGTGCTACCAATCCAGACTATGTCTACACCTTC
once	TRBV6-5	TRBD1	TRBJ2-7	15	CASLAGTEDLYEQYF	TGTGCCAGTCTCGCCGGGACAGAAGACCTCTACGAGCAGTACTTC
many	TRBV2	NA	TRBJ2-1	14	CASSMDIIGNEQFF	TGTGCCAGCAGCATGGACATCATCGGCAATGAGCAGTTCTTC
NA	TRBV18	TRBD1	TRBJ2-5	13	CASSPGQRETQYF	TGTGCCAGCTCACCGGGACAGAGGGAGACCCAGTACTTC
once	TRBV3-1	NA	TRBJ2-5	13	CASSQENGHEQYF	TGTGCCAGCAGCCAAGAGAATGGGCATGAGCAGTACTTC
NA	TRBV6-1	TRBD2	TRBJ2-1	15	CASSLGGALSGEQFF	TGTGCCAGCAGCCTCGGGGGGGCCCTGTCAGGTGAGCAGTTCTTC
NA	TRBV7-3	NA	TRBJ1-2	13	CASSQDLAGSYTF	TGTGCCAGCAGCCAAGACTTGGCGGGGAGCTACACCTTC